This entry lists 20 T cell receptor beta chains sequenced from one sample in a study of blood T cell repertoires in COVID-19. Only in-frame clones appear in the TCRdb table, and some are missing; sequencing was by immunoSEQ multiplex PCR. This table holds approximately 150,000 clones, 86% found once. Source material: peripheral blood. These receptors were taken from a woman aged 70-85 years with acute or convalescent COVID-19.

V gene TRBV2 combines with J gene TRBJ2-7; 8 bases line up with TRBD1. The V gene end was trimmed by 5 bases and the J gene end by 7 bases; junction bases not matched to a gene: 13. Germline V gene sequence: CDR1 SNHLY, CDR2 FYNNEI. CDR3 length: 15 residues. The chain's CDR3 is CASSRGGTGAWEQYF. CDR3 DNA sequence: TGTGCCAGCAGTCGAGGGGGGACAGGAGCCTGGGAGCAGTACTTC.

A word on this clone: The junction departs from germline at one end; a sequencing error may be responsible. The CDR3 DNA follows: TGTGCCAGTAGTTTACAGGGGCCCTACAATTCACCCCTCCACTTT. It translates to CASSLQGPYNSPLHF. The chain uses TRBV19 and TRBJ1-6, with TRBD1 matching over 7 bases. The CDR3 length is 15 residues. The germline V gene has CDR1 LNHDA and CDR2 SQIVND (reference sequence).

V and J are TRBV5-4 and TRBJ1-1; no definite D call. This CDR3 comprises 16 residues. Germline V gene data show CDR1 as SGHNT and CDR2 as YYREEE (reference sequence). V dropped 3 bases and J dropped 1 base, with 16 bases sitting between them. CDR3: CASSSELNPGNTEAFF. CDR3 DNA sequence: TGTGCCAGCAGCTCGGAACTGAACCCGGGGAACACTGAAGCTTTCTTT.

The chain is built from TRBV10-3 and TRBJ1-1; D is possibly TRBD1 (6 bases). V was clipped by 8 bases and J by 1 base, with 11 bases between them. Germline loops: CDR1 ENHRY, CDR2 SYGVKD. CDR3 size: 13 residues. The CDR3 DNA is TGTGCCATCGCCGGGACACCGAACACTGAAGCTTTCTTT. Translation gives CAIAGTPNTEAFF.

The gene calls are TRBV30 and TRBJ1-5; no clear D. The CDR3 runs 16 residues. Germline assignment: CDR1 GTSNPN and CDR2 SVGIG (reference sequence). With 0 bases removed from V and 0 bases from J, the gap between germline ends came to 12 bases. CDR3 in amino acids: CAWSVSEGYSNQPQHF. In nucleotides, the CDR3 is TGTGCCTGGAGTGTATCTGAGGGATATAGCAATCAGCCCCAGCATTTT.

The gene calls are TRBV7-9 and TRBJ2-2; D perhaps matches TRBD1 (6 bases). This CDR3 is 17 amino acids long. Trimming removed 7 bases from V and 2 bases from J, with 20 bases in between. Germline values: CDR1 SEHNR, CDR2 FQNEAQ (reference sequence). The CDR3 loop reads CASTWWQGRGNTGELFF. In nucleotides, the CDR3 is TGTGCCAGCACCTGGTGGCAGGGGCGAGGTAACACCGGGGAGCTGTTTTTT.

The J gene is TRBJ1-4, the V gene TRBV9; D gene uncertain. V gave up 4 bases and J gave up 6 bases, with 16 bases separating them. The germline V gene encodes CDR1 SGDLS and CDR2 YYNGEE. This CDR3 comprises 15 residues. CDR3 residues: CASSPRGITDEKLFF. The CDR3 DNA follows: TGTGCCAGCAGCCCCCGAGGGATCACGGATGAAAAACTGTTTTTT.

CDR3 amino acids: CAISESTGNYEQYF. The CDR3 DNA is TGTGCCATCAGTGAGTCGACCGGGAATTACGAGCAGTACTTC. The genes are TRBV10-3 and TRBJ2-7; D is perhaps TRBD2 (5 bases). CDR1 is ENHRY and CDR2 is SYGVKD in the germline V gene. V was cut by 0 bases and J by 4 bases, with 10 bases left in between. There are 14 residues in the CDR3.

CDR3 bases: TGTGCCAGCAGCTTAGGGGGGACAGTCTACGAGCAGTACTTC. Its protein is CASSLGGTVYEQYF. This chain uses TRBV7-8 with TRBJ2-7; 7 bases map to TRBD1. The CDR3 has 14 amino acids. Germline loops: CDR1 SGHVS, CDR2 FQNEAQ. V lost 1 base and J lost 3; bases outside the gene matches: 3.

The V gene is TRBV6-2 or TRBV6-3, the J gene TRBJ2-2, with 8 bases aligning to TRBD1. V was pared by 6 bases and J by 1 base, with 10 bases of the junction left unmatched. The V gene's germline CDR1 is MNHEY and CDR2 SVGEGT. The CDR3 spans 17 residues. The CDR3 here is CASSTGLGTGNTGELFF. As DNA, the CDR3 is TGTGCCAGCAGCACGGGCCTTGGGACAGGGAACACCGGGGAGCTGTTTTTT.

V is TRBV7-9 and J is TRBJ1-6; the D is unclear. Per the germline V gene, CDR1 is SEHNR and CDR2 is FQNEAQ (reference sequence). This CDR3 has 18 amino acids. Between the trimmed V and J ends, which lost 5 bases and 0 bases, there was a span of 17 bases. The CDR3, as DNA: TGTGCCAGCAGCCCTGGTGAGGGCGGGAGCTCCTATAATTCACCCCTCCACTTT. Translating it yields CASSPGEGGSSYNSPLHF.

This chain uses TRBV7-2 with TRBJ1-1; D might be TRBD1 (6 bases). The CDR3 covers 16 residues. V was pared by 3 bases and J by 1 base, with 15 bases between. The germline CDR1 and CDR2 sequences are SGHTA and FQGNSA. CDR3 in amino acids: CASSFDAGTQNTEAFF. CDR3 coding DNA: TGTGCCAGCAGCTTCGACGCCGGGACACAGAACACTGAAGCTTTCTTT. Using reference TRBV7-2 and TRBJ1-1 for the parts outside the CDR3, the full variable domain is GAGVSQSPSNKVTEKGKDVELRCDPISGHTALYWYRQSLGQGLEFLIYFQGNSAPDKSGLPSDRFSAERTGGSVSTLTIQRTQQEDSAVYLCASSFDAGTQNTEAFFGQGTRLTVV.

The chain uses TRBV5-5 and TRBJ2-2; 7 positions match TRBD1. The CDR3 is 12 amino acids. Germline V gives CDR1 SGHKS, CDR2 YYEKEE (reference sequence). V was clipped by 6 bases and J by 7 bases; unmatched bases: 3. The CDR3: CASTQGVGELFF. CDR3 DNA sequence: TGTGCCAGCACCCAGGGGGTCGGGGAGCTGTTTTTT.

This chain links TRBV6-5 with TRBJ2-7; 9 nucleotides match TRBD1. The CDR3 contains 15 residues. Per germline, CDR1 MNHEY and CDR2 SVGAGI. The V segment lost 7 bases and the J segment 3 bases; nucleotides outside the gene matches: 10. CDR3 sequence (DNA): TGTGCCAGCACGAAAGTGGGACAGGGATTCTACGAGCAGTACTTC. Encoded protein: CASTKVGQGFYEQYF.

This chain connects TRBV2 to TRBJ1-2, with TRBD1 as a possible D gene (6 bases). V was cut by 6 bases and J by 4 bases, with 12 bases left in between. The CDR3 covers 13 residues. Germline V gene lookup returns CDR1 SNHLY and CDR2 FYNNEI. The CDR3 here is CASRNRDTYGYTF. The CDR3 DNA follows: TGTGCCAGCAGGAATCGGGACACCTATGGCTACACCTTC. The whole variable domain, filled in from reference TRBV2 and TRBJ1-2, reads EPEVTQTPSHQVTQMGQEVILRCVPISNHLYFYWYRQILGQKVEFLVSFYNNEISEKSEIFDDQFSVERPDGSNFTLKIRSTKLEDSAMYFCASRNRDTYGYTFGSGTRLTVV.

V and J are TRBV11-2 and TRBJ2-3; 12 bases are a match to TRBD2. The germline V gene encodes CDR1 SGHAT and CDR2 FQNNGV. The V and J ends lost 4 bases and 5 bases, in that order; junction bases with no gene match: 7. This CDR3 comprises 16 residues. This CDR3 is CASSSPSGGVKDTQYF. The CDR3 DNA follows: TGTGCCAGCAGCTCCCCTAGCGGGGGGGTTAAAGATACGCAGTATTTT. Full variable domain (rest looked up from reference TRBV11-2 and TRBJ2-3): EAGVAQSPRYKIIEKRQSVAFWCNPISGHATLYWYQQILGQGPKLLIQFQNNGVVDDSQLPKDRFSAERLKGVDSTLKIQPAKLEDSAVYLCASSSPSGGVKDTQYFGPGTRLTVL.

This rearrangement joins TRBV7-9 to TRBJ1-2; maybe TRBD1 (5 bases). CDR1 SEHNR and CDR2 FQNEAQ come from the germline V gene (reference sequence). Trimming took off 4 bases at V and 4 bases at J, with 16 bases between the two ends. This CDR3 contains 15 residues. This chain's CDR3 is CASSSTDTYPYGYTF. DNA for the CDR3: TGTGCCAGCAGCTCTACGGACACCTACCCCTATGGCTACACCTTC.

V usage is TRBV6-1 and J usage is TRBJ2-7; D is unclear. This CDR3 is 12 amino acids long. The V gene's germline CDR1 is MNHNS and CDR2 SASEGT. Trimming pared 2 bases from V and 3 bases from J, leaving 5 bases between. The CDR3 DNA reads TGTGCCAGCAGTGAAATAATCTACGAGCAGTACTTC. It specifies CASSEIIYEQYF.

The CDR3 region is CASSYGSLTGWEQYF. The CDR3 DNA is TGTGCCAGCAGTTACGGCTCCCTTACGGGGTGGGAGCAGTACTTC. The chain uses TRBV6-5 and TRBJ2-7, with D possibly being TRBD2 (5 bases). The V end was cut by 2 bases, the J end by 7 bases, with 18 bases between. The CDR3 loop spans 15 amino acids. Germline CDR1 MNHEY, CDR2 SVGAGI.

The gene calls are TRBV24-1 and TRBJ2-1, with D maybe TRBD2 (6 bases). CDR1 is KGHDR, CDR2 SFDVKD, per germline. This CDR3 spans 19 amino acids. V was pared by 3 bases and J by 1 base, with 21 bases between. For the CDR3, the DNA is TGTGCCACCAGTGATAACTTCGGGGCGCGGGGATATTCCTACAATGAGCAGTTCTTC. Encoded protein: CATSDNFGARGYSYNEQFF.